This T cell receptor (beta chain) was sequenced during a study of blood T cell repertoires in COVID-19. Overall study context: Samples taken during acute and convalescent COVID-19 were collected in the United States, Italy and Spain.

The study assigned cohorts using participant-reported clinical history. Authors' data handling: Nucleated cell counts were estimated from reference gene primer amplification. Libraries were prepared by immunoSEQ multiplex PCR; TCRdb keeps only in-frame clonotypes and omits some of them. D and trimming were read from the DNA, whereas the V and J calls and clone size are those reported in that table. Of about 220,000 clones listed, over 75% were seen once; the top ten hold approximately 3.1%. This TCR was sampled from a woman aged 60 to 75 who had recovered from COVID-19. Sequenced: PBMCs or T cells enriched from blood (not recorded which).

DNA of the CDR3: TGTGCCAGCAGCCGCCTCGGACTAGCGGGGACCCGTGGGACCCAGTACTTC. As protein: CASSRLGLAGTRGTQYF. The rearrangement uses TRBV7-2 and TRBJ2-5, with 12 positions matching TRBD2. J was trimmed by 7 bases and V by 5 bases; bases with no gene match: 14. Germline V gene lookup returns CDR1 SGHTA and CDR2 FQGNSA. The CDR3 has 17 residues.